The subject of this entry is one T cell receptor beta chain. Profiling of TCR beta VDJ combinations and CDR3 sequences used genomic DNA as template. A single record per CDR3 protein comes from TCRdb applying MiXCR to the reads. This sample has about 160,000 distinct CDR3 sequences, with 70% to 75% found just once. This specimen belongs to a study of CD8+CD57+ T cells in acquired aplastic anemia. The CDR3 has 13 residues. V lost 1 base to trimming and J lost 7 bases, with 8 bases between them. Looked up from germline, CDR1 is SEHNR and CDR2 is FQNEAQ (reference sequence). Only patients with CD8+CD57+ cell expansion on flow cytometry were chosen for sequencing.

The TCR sequence derives from a human donor with aplastic anemia. Specimen: sorted CD4+, CD8+, or CD8+CD57+ T cells (not recorded which) from PBMCs. This chain links TRBV7-9 with TRBJ2-1; D unresolved. CDR3 coding DNA: TGTGCCAGCAGCTTAGGAGCGTTAAATGAGCAGTTCTTC. It translates to CASSLGALNEQFF. Combining the CDR3 with reference TRBV7-9 and TRBJ2-1 gives the whole variable domain DTGVSQNPRHKITKRGQNVTFRCDPISEHNRLYWYRQTLGQGPEFLTYFQNEAQLEKSRLLSDRFSAERPKGSFSTLEIQRTEQGDSAMYLCASSLGALNEQFFGPGTRLTVL.